The 26 T cell receptor beta chains below come from one sample, sequenced in a study of identifying expanded T cells in peripheral blood. Sequenced by immunoSEQ multiplex PCR; TCRdb stores in-frame clones only, minus some. The profile shows about 94,000 clones, roughly 86% of them singletons. The source material was blood. The receptors here all came from a person aged 18-70 years in good health.

V gene TRBV4-2 combines with J gene TRBJ1-1, with D perhaps TRBD1 (5 bases). V was trimmed by 3 bases and J by 5 bases, leaving 19 bases between them. The CDR3 is 16 amino acids. Germline lookup yields CDR1 LGHNA and CDR2 YNFKEQ. CDR3 in DNA: TGTGCCAGCAGCCAGCTTGGAAGGGGTCGGGCGACTGAAGCTTTCTTT. It encodes CASSQLGRGRATEAFF.

The chain joins TRBV29-1 to TRBJ1-1; D unclear. V lost 0 bases and J lost 0, with 8 bases in between. Germline CDR1 reads SQVTM; CDR2 reads ANQGSEA. The CDR3 is 14 amino acids. CDR3 amino acids: CSVEEAGMNTEAFF. CDR3 nucleotides: TGCAGCGTTGAAGAGGCGGGGATGAACACTGAAGCTTTCTTT.

The chain links TRBV19 to TRBJ2-7; D might be TRBD2 (7 bases). Trimming took 6 bases from V and 6 from J, leaving 15 bases between them. Germline V gene lookup returns CDR1 LNHDA and CDR2 SQIVND (reference sequence). CDR3 length equals 13 residues. This chain's CDR3 is CASRGGPKGEQYF. CDR3 DNA sequence: TGTGCCAGTAGGGGGGGGCCTAAGGGCGAGCAGTACTTC.

The genes are TRBV19 and TRBJ1-5, with 8 positions matching TRBD1. J was trimmed by 4 bases and V by 6 bases; bases with no gene match: 5. Germline loops: CDR1 LNHDA, CDR2 SQIVND (reference sequence). The CDR3 spans 14 residues. In DNA, the CDR3 is TGTGCCAGTAGGGACAGGGAGAGGAATCAGCCCCAGCATTTT. It encodes CASRDRERNQPQHF.

The rearrangement links TRBV5-1 to TRBJ1-5, with D tentatively TRBD1 (5 bases). The CDR3 has 16 residues. Between the trimmed V and J ends, which lost 0 bases and 0 bases, there was a span of 10 bases. Germline V gene data show CDR1 as SGHRS and CDR2 as YFSETQ. The CDR3 loop reads CASSLEGRNSNQPQHF. The CDR3 DNA follows: TGCGCCAGCAGCTTGGAGGGACGGAATAGCAATCAGCCCCAGCATTTT.

This sequence joins TRBV18 and TRBJ1-1, with D tentatively TRBD1 (6 bases). Trimming removed 5 bases from V and 10 bases from J, with 23 bases in between. Germline CDR1 reads KGHSH; CDR2 reads LQKENI. There are 15 residues in the CDR3. The DNA for the CDR3 is TGTGCCAGCTCAGTTTTCCCCGGACAGACCCTTCTAGCTTTCTTT. Amino acid sequence: CASSVFPGQTLLAFF. The complete variable domain, with remaining parts taken from reference TRBV18 and TRBJ1-1, reads NAGVMQNPRHLVRRRGQEARLRCSPMKGHSHVYWYRQLPEEGLKFMVYLQKENIIDESGMPKERFSAEFPKEGPSILRIQQVVRGDSAAYFCASSVFPGQTLLAFFGQGTRLTVV.

This chain links TRBV2 with TRBJ2-7; 9 bases line up with TRBD1. V was clipped by 6 bases and J by 2 bases; unmatched bases: 11. Germline V CDR1 and CDR2: SNHLY, FYNNEI. The CDR3 contains 16 residues. In DNA, the CDR3 is TGTGCCAGCAGAGACCCCGGGACAGGGAATCCCTACGAGCAGTACTTC. Protein: CASRDPGTGNPYEQYF.

This chain joins TRBV30 and TRBJ1-1; TRBD1 matches at 8 bases. J lost 8 bases, V lost 2 bases, and 7 bases had no gene match. The CDR3 covers 13 residues. Germline-derived CDR1 and CDR2 are GTSNPN and SVGIG (reference sequence). The CDR3 region has the DNA TGTGCCTGGAGTTACGGACAGGGCCAGGAAGCTTTCTTT. Translation gives CAWSYGQGQEAFF.

The chain carries TRBV5-1 and TRBJ2-2, with 8 bases fitting TRBD1. The CDR3 spans 14 residues. Per the germline V gene, CDR1 is SGHRS and CDR2 is YFSETQ. J gave up 7 bases and V 4 bases, and 6 bases lay outside the gene matches. The CDR3 DNA reads TGCGCCAGCAGCCCGGACAGGGAGGACGGGGAGCTGTTTTTT. Translating gives CASSPDREDGELFF.

V is TRBV27 and J is TRBJ1-2; D possibly corresponds to TRBD1 (6 bases). Trimming removed 10 bases at V and 5 bases at J, with 29 bases between. The CDR3 runs to 17 residues. CDR1 is MNHEY, CDR2 SMNVEV, per germline (reference sequence). CDR3 bases: TGTGCCACCAGAGGGGGGGCGGGGGCGTCTGAATTTTATGGCTACACCTTC. Encoded protein: CATRGGAGASEFYGYTF.

The chain employs TRBV7-8 and TRBJ2-2; 12 positions agree with TRBD2. The germline V gene has CDR1 SGHVS and CDR2 FQNEAQ. CDR3 size: 17 residues. The junction had 10 bases not matched to a gene; V was cut back by 6 bases and J by 5 bases. The CDR3 reads CASSPTSGSYGTGELFF. The CDR3 DNA reads TGTGCCAGCAGTCCGACTAGCGGGAGTTATGGGACCGGGGAGCTGTTTTTT.

J is TRBJ2-3 and V is TRBV11-1; TRBD2 agrees at 12 bases. Trimming removed 5 bases from V and 2 bases from J; junction bases left unmatched: 5. This CDR3 has 16 amino acids. CDR1 and CDR2 (germline): SGHAT, FQDESV (reference sequence). CDR3 in amino acids: CASSLTSGGLTDTQYF. For the CDR3, the DNA is TGTGCCAGCAGCCTCACTAGCGGGGGGCTCACAGATACGCAGTATTTT.

The chain joins TRBV19 to TRBJ2-7; 7 nucleotides match TRBD2. The germline gives CDR1 LNHDA, CDR2 SQIVND (reference sequence). CDR3 length equals 16 residues. V was clipped by 10 bases and J by 6 bases; unmatched bases: 21. CDR3 protein: CATASGLTGTTSEQYF. CDR3 bases: TGTGCCACCGCTTCGGGACTTACCGGGACTACCTCCGAGCAGTACTTC.

The chain employs TRBV5-1 and TRBJ1-1, with TRBD1 identical over 8 bases. CDR1 and CDR2 (germline): SGHRS, YFSETQ. The V gene end was trimmed by 0 bases and the J gene end by 11 bases; junction bases not matched to a gene: 6. CDR3 size: 13 residues. CDR3 protein: CASSLEVRGLAFF. CDR3 in DNA: TGCGCCAGCAGCTTGGAGGTCAGGGGGCTCGCTTTCTTT.

The rearrangement uses TRBV7-2 and TRBJ1-2, with D unresolved. The CDR3 length is 9 residues. V was clipped by 9 bases and J by 6 bases, with 5 bases between them. Germline CDR1 reads SGHTA; CDR2 reads FQGNSA. The CDR3 DNA sequence: TGTGCCAGATCTGATGGCTACACCTTC. Translation gives CARSDGYTF.

V gene TRBV28 combines with J gene TRBJ2-3; D possibly corresponds to TRBD1 (6 bases). This CDR3 is 16 amino acids long. Germline loops: CDR1 MDHEN, CDR2 SYDVKM. Trimming took 6 bases from V and 6 from J, leaving 22 bases between them. In nucleotides, the CDR3 is TGTGCCAGCAGACCGGGACAATTACTCACCCGGGATACGCAGTATTTT. Translation gives CASRPGQLLTRDTQYF.

This chain links TRBV6-5 with TRBJ2-7; D is uncertain. The CDR3 runs 10 residues. Germline loops: CDR1 MNHEY, CDR2 SVGAGI. V was pared by 10 bases and J by 0 bases, with 4 bases between. The CDR3 region has the DNA TGTGCCACCAACTCCTACGAGCAGTACTTC. Translation: CATNSYEQYF.

The gene calls are TRBV7-9 and TRBJ2-2; 13 bases map to TRBD2. The V and J ends lost 1 base and 7 bases, in that order; junction bases with no gene match: 3. The length of the CDR3 is 16 residues. Germline V gene data show CDR1 as SEHNR and CDR2 as FQNEAQ (reference sequence). The DNA for the CDR3 is TGTGCCAGCAGCTTAGGGACTAGCGGGAGTTTCGGGGAGCTGTTTTTT. Protein product: CASSLGTSGSFGELFF. Based on the CDR3 plus reference TRBV7-9 and TRBJ2-2, the full variable domain is DTGVSQNPRHKITKRGQNVTFRCDPISEHNRLYWYRQTLGQGPEFLTYFQNEAQLEKSRLLSDRFSAERPKGSFSTLEIQRTEQGDSAMYLCASSLGTSGSFGELFFGEGSRLTVL.

The CDR3 spells CASSLTGVYEQYF. As DNA, the CDR3 is TGTGCCAGCAGTTTAACTGGGGTTTACGAGCAGTACTTC. This chain uses TRBV27 with TRBJ2-7; D unresolved. CDR1 is MNHEY, CDR2 SMNVEV, per germline (reference sequence). This CDR3 region has 13 residues. V shed 2 bases and J shed 4 bases, with 9 bases lying between them.

This chain joins TRBV19 and TRBJ1-1; 8 bases map to TRBD1. This CDR3 has 14 amino acids. The V and J ends lost 3 bases and 5 bases, in that order; junction bases with no gene match: 5. Germline values: CDR1 LNHDA, CDR2 SQIVND (reference sequence). CDR3 amino acids: CASSIQGAQTEAFF. The CDR3 nucleotides are TGTGCCAGTAGTATCCAGGGGGCGCAAACTGAAGCTTTCTTT.

The genes are TRBV11-3 and TRBJ2-1; D is perhaps TRBD2 (6 bases). Germline values: CDR1 SGHNT, CDR2 YENEEA. V lost 5 bases to trimming and J lost 5 bases, with 13 bases between them. The CDR3 is made up of 14 amino acids. This CDR3 is CASSAGLGDNEQFF. In nucleotides, the CDR3 is TGTGCCAGCAGCGCGGGGCTAGGGGACAATGAGCAGTTCTTC.

The chain joins TRBV6-1 to TRBJ2-2; D not resolved. Trimming took off 2 bases at V and 9 bases at J, with 13 bases between the two ends. Germline values: CDR1 MNHNS, CDR2 SASEGT. The CDR3 runs 14 residues. In DNA form, the CDR3 reads TGTGCCAGCAGTGAAAGTTTGGGGTTCCGGGAGCTGTTTTTT. This gives the protein CASSESLGFRELFF.

The V gene is TRBV4-1, the J gene TRBJ1-5; weak D call: TRBD1 (6 bases). This CDR3 is built from 14 residues. The germline V gene has CDR1 MGHRA and CDR2 YSYEKL. The V gene lost 6 bases and the J gene lost 7 bases, with 16 bases spanning the gap. This chain's CDR3 is CASRQVRGRQPQHF. The CDR3 DNA sequence: TGCGCCAGCAGACAGGTCAGGGGCAGGCAGCCCCAGCATTTT.

The CDR3 DNA reads TGTGCCAGCAGTCCGCGTAGCGGGGGGGACGATCAGACCCAGTACTTC. Amino acids: CASSPRSGGDDQTQYF. The chain has TRBV27 and TRBJ2-5, with 11 bases that match TRBD2. Germline V gene lookup returns CDR1 MNHEY and CDR2 SMNVEV (reference sequence). J gave up 6 bases and V 5 bases, and 11 bases lay outside the gene matches. CDR3 length equals 16 residues.

The chain couples TRBV18 to TRBJ2-6; the D gene is possibly TRBD1 (6 bases). Looked up from germline, CDR1 is KGHSH and CDR2 is LQKENI. The V and J ends lost 2 bases and 0 bases respectively, with 14 bases between them. The CDR3 is 18 residues long. CDR3 bases: TGTGCCAGCTCACCAGTGGCAGGGGCAAGCTCTGGGGCCAACGTCCTGACTTTC. Translating it yields CASSPVAGASSGANVLTF.

The chain recombines TRBV10-2 with TRBJ2-1; no clear D gene. The V end lost 5 bases, the J end lost 6 bases, and 8 bases lay between the germline ends. This CDR3 has 12 residues. Per germline, CDR1 WSHSY and CDR2 SAAADI. The CDR3, as DNA: TGCGCCAGCAGTCCCCTATCCAATGAGCAGTTCTTC. It encodes CASSPLSNEQFF.